Listed below are T cell receptor beta chains from one sample, sequenced in a study of T-cell memory formation after mild COVID-19. Using its own MiXCR run on the 5' RACE reads, TCRdb lists one record per CDR3 protein. The sample records tens of thousands of distinct CDR3 sequences, about 21% being singletons. Sequenced sample: PBMCs or a T cell subset sorted from them (not recorded which). The source is an adult who had mild COVID-19 (a few samples of this study predate the infection). Cell type and time point are not known. CDR3s include the opening cysteine and the closing phenylalanine or tryptophan. A D gene is named only where the DNA matches it firmly. The size field is filled for only some rows; it gives once, few, many or a size class.

>-|TRBJ1-4|TRBV12-3/TRBV12-4|few
CASSLKGITTNEKLFF
TGTGCCAGCAGTTTAAAAGGGATCACAACTAATGAAAAACTGTTTTTT
>TRBD2|TRBJ2-1|TRBV5-1|many
CASSPRLGTSGSSYNEQFF
TGCGCCAGCAGCCCCCGACTCGGGACTAGCGGGAGCTCCTACAATGAGCAGTTCTTC
>TRBD2|TRBJ2-5|TRBV6-6|-
CASSYPLSGVNRETQYF
TGTGCCAGCAGTTACCCACTTAGCGGGGTAAATAGAGAGACCCAGTACTTC
>TRBD1|TRBJ1-2|TRBV29-1|-
CSVPQRRQGPYGYTF
TGCAGCGTCCCTCAGCGTCGACAGGGTCCCTATGGCTACACCTTC
>TRBD1|TRBJ1-1|TRBV20-1|many
CSARGQINTEAFF
TGCAGTGCTAGGGGACAGATCAACACTGAAGCTTTCTTT
>TRBD1|TRBJ1-5|TRBV20-1|many
CSAKTGGAGQPQHF
TGCAGTGCTAAGACAGGGGGCGCAGGGCAGCCCCAGCATTTT
>-|TRBJ1-1|TRBV7-3|many
CASSVDSQNTEAFF
TGTGCCAGCAGCGTGGACAGCCAAAACACTGAAGCTTTCTTT
>TRBD2|TRBJ2-1|TRBV12-5|many
CASGPGLAGDPSYNEQFF
TGTGCTAGTGGCCCGGGACTAGCGGGAGACCCCTCCTACAATGAGCAGTTCTTC
>TRBD2|TRBJ2-1|TRBV18|many
CASSGGGGSYNEQFF
TGTGCCAGCTCCGGTGGCGGGGGATCCTACAATGAGCAGTTCTTC
>-|TRBJ2-1|TRBV4-2|medium-sized
CASSQNERGWTYNEQFF
TGTGCCAGCAGCCAAAACGAACGGGGGTGGACCTACAATGAGCAGTTCTTC